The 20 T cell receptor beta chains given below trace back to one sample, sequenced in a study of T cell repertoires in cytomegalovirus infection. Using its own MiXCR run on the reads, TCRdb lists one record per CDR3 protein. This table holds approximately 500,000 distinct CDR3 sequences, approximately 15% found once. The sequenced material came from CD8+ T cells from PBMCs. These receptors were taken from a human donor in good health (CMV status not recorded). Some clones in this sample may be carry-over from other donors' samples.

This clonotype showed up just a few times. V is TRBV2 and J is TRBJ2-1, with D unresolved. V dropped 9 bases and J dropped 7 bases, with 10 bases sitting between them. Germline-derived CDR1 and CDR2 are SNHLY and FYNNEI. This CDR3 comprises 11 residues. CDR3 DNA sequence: TGTGCCAGAAACGGTAGGAATGAGCAGTTCTTC. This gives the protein CARNGRNEQFF.

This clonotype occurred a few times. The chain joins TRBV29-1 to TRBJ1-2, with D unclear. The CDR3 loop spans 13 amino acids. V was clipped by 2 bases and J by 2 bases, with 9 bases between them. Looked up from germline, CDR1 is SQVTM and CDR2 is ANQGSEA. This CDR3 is CSVEPQTNYGYTF. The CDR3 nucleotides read TGCAGCGTTGAACCCCAAACAAACTATGGCTACACCTTC.

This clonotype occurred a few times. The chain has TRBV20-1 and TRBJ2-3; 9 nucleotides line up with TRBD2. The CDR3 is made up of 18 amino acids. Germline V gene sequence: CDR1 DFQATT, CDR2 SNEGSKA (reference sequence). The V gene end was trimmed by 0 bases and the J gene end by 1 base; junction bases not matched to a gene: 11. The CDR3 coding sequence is TGCAGTGCTAGAGATCTTGCGGCTAGCGGGATTGGCACAGATACGCAGTATTTT. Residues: CSARDLAASGIGTDTQYF.

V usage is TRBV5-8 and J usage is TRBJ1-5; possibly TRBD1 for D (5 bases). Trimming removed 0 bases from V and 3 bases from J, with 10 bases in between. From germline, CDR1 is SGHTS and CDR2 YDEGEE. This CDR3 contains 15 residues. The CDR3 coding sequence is TGTGCCAGCAGCTTGGAGGCAGGGTACAATCAGCCCCAGCATTTT. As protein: CASSLEAGYNQPQHF.

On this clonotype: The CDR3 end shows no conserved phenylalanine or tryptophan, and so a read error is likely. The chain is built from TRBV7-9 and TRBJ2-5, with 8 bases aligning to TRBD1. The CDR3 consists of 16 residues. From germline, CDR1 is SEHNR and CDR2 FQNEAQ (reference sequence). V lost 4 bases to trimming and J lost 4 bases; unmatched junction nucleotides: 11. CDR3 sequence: CASSYGQGVPRETQYL. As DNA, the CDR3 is TGTGCCAGCAGCTATGGACAGGGTGTACCTAGAGAGACCCAGTACTTA.

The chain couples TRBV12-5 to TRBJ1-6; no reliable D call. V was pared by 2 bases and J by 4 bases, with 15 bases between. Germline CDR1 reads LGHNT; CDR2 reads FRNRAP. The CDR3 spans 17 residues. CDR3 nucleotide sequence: TGTGCTAGTGGTTTGATTCCGGGATCCTCGTATAATTCACCCCTCCACTTT. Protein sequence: CASGLIPGSSYNSPLHF. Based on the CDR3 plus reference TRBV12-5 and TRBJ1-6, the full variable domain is DARVTQTPRHKVTEMGQEVTMRCQPILGHNTVFWYRQTMMQGLELLAYFRNRAPLDDSGMPKDRFSAEMPDATLATLKIQPSEPRDSAVYFCASGLIPGSSYNSPLHFGNGTRLTVT.

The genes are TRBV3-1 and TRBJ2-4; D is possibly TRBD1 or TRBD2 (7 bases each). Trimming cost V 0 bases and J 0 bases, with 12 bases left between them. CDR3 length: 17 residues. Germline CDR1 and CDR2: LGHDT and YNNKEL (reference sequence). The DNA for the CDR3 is TGTGCCAGCAGCCAAGATGGGGAGGGGGCAGCCAAAAACATTCAGTACTTC. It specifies CASSQDGEGAAKNIQYF.

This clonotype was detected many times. The chain's CDR3 is CASSLGPQGGDGAFF. Written as DNA, the CDR3 is TGTGCCAGCAGCTTGGGGCCCCAAGGGGGGGACGGAGCTTTCTTT. The rearrangement uses TRBV5-6 and TRBJ1-1, with TRBD1 as a possible D gene (6 bases). The CDR3 consists of 15 residues. The V end lost 0 bases, the J end lost 10 bases, and 19 bases lay between the germline ends. CDR1 and CDR2 from the germline V gene are SGHDT and YYEEEE.

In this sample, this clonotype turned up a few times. In nucleotides, the CDR3 is TGTGCCAGCTCGGGACTAGCGGGAGGCGGGGGGGAGCAGTTCTTC. Translating gives CASSGLAGGGGEQFF. The chain combines TRBV19 with TRBJ2-1; 15 bases fit TRBD2. The CDR3 covers 15 residues. The J segment lost 10 bases and the V segment lost 9 bases, leaving 10 bases of the junction unmatched. Germline V CDR1 and CDR2: LNHDA, SQIVND (reference sequence).

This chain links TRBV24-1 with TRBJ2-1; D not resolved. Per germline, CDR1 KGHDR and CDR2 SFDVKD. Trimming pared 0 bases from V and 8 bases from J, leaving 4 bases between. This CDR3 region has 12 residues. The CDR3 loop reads CATSDLLDEQFF. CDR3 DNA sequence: TGTGCCACCAGTGATTTGCTGGATGAGCAGTTCTTC.

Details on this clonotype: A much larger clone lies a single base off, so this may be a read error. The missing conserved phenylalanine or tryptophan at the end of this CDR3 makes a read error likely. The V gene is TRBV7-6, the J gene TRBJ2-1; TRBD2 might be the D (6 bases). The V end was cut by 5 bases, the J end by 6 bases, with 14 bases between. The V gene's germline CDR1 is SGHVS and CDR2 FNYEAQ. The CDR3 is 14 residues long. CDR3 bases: TGTGCCAGCAGCCCCAGACTAGTGGGCAATGAGCAGTTCTTA. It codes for CASSPRLVGNEQFL.

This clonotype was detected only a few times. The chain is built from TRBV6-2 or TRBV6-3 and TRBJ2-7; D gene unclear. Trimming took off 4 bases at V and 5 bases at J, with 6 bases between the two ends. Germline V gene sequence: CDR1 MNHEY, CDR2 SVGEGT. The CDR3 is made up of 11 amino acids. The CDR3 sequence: CASSWSHEQYF. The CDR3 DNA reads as TGTGCCAGCAGTTGGTCTCACGAGCAGTACTTC.

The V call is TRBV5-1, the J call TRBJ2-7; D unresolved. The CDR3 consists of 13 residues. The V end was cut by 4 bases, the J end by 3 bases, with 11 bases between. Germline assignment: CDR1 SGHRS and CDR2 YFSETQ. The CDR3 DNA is TGCGCCAGCAGCCCAGCACCGATCTACGAGCAGTACTTC. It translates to CASSPAPIYEQYF.

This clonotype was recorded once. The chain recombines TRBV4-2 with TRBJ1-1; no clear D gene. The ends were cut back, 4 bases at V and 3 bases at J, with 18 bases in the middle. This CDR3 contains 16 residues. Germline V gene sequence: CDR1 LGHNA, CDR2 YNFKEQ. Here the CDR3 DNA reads TGTGCCAGCAGCCCAGTAGGTATCACCCCGGACACTGAAGCTTTCTTT. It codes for CASSPVGITPDTEAFF.

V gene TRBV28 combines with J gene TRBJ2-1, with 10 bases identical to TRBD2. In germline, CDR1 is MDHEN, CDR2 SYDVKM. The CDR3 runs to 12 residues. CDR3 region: CRSGRGFNEQFF. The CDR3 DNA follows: TGTAGAAGCGGGAGGGGGTTCAATGAGCAGTTCTTC.

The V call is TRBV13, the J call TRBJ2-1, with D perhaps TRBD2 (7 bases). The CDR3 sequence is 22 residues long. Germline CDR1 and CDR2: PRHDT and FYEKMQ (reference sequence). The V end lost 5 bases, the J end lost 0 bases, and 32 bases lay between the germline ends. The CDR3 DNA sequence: TGTGCCAGCAGCCGATTGCGGGTAGGGGGGGTGAACCCTACTGACTCCTACAATGAGCAGTTCTTC. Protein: CASSRLRVGGVNPTDSYNEQFF.

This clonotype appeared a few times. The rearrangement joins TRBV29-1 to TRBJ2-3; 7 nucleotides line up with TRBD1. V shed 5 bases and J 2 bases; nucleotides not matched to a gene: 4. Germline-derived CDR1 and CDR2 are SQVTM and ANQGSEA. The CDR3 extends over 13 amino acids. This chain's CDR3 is CSVRDSITDTQYF. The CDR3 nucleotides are TGCAGCGTTCGGGACAGCATCACAGATACGCAGTATTTT.

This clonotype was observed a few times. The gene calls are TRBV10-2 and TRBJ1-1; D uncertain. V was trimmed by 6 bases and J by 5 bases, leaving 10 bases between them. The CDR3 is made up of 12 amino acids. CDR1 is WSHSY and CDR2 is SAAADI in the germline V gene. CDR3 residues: CASRDAGTEAFF. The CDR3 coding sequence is TGCGCCAGCAGGGACGCGGGGACTGAAGCTTTCTTT.

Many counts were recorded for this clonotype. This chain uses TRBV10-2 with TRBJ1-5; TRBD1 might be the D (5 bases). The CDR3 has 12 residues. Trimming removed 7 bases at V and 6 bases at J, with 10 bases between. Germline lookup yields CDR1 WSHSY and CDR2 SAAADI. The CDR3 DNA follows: TGCGCCAGCACTACGGGGGGTCAGCCCCAGCATTTT. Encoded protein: CASTTGGQPQHF.

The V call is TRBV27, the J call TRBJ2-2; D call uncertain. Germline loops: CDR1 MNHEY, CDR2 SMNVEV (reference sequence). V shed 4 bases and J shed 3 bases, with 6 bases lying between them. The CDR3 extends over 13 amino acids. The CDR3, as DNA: TGTGCCAGCAGTTACCCTTACACCGGGGAGCTGTTTTTT. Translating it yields CASSYPYTGELFF.